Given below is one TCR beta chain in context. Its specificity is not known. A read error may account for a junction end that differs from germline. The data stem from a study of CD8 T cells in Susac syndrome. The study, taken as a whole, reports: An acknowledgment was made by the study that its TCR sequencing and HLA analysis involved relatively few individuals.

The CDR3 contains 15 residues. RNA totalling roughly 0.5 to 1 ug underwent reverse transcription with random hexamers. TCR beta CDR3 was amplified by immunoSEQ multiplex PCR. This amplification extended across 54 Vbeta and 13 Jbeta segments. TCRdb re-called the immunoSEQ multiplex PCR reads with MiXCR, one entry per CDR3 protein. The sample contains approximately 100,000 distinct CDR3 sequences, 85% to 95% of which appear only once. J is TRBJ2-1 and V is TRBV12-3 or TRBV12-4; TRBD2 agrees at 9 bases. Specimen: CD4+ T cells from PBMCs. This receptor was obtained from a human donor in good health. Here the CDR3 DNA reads TGTGCCAGCAGCTTAGCGGGAGCAGGTAGTAATGAGCAGTTCTTC. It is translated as CASSLAGAGSNEQFF.